These T cell receptor beta chains were read from a single sample in a study of T cells after yellow fever vaccination. Using its own MiXCR run on the 5' RACE reads, TCRdb lists one record per CDR3 protein. The sample includes 300,000 to 350,000 distinct CDR3 sequences, around 4.5% of them seen just once. Specimen: PBMCs, collected 15 days after the yellow fever booster vaccination. The receptors come from a man aged 18 to 35 who received the YFV17D yellow fever vaccine. Both conserved end residues are part of each CDR3. The order of the fields is D gene, J gene, V gene, clone size, CDR3 DNA, CDR3 protein. A D gene is named only where the DNA matches it firmly. Part of the rows lack a size; the others show once, few, many or a class for expanded clones.

-	TRBJ2-3	TRBV10-3	few	TGTGCCATCTGGACAGTAGGAGCAGATACGCAGTATTTT	CAIWTVGADTQYF
-	TRBJ2-1	TRBV18	many	TGTGCCAGCTCACCACAGGAGACTGGCGCCGAGCAGTTCTTC	CASSPQETGAEQFF
-	TRBJ2-2	TRBV29-1	many	TGCAGCGTTGCAAAAGGGCTCGACACCGGGGAGCTGTTTTTT	CSVAKGLDTGELFF
TRBD2	TRBJ2-1	TRBV5-1	few	TGCGCCAGCAGCTTGGTTGTGCGGGGGAACAACAATGAGCAGTTCTTC	CASSLVVRGNNNEQFF
TRBD1	TRBJ1-2	TRBV5-1	few	TGCGCCAGCAGGAAACTCTACGGACAGGACTATGGCTACACCTTC	CASRKLYGQDYGYTF
TRBD2	TRBJ2-1	TRBV7-3	many	TGTGCCAGCAGCTTAATCCTAGCGGGGGGGAACAATGAGCAGTTCTTC	CASSLILAGGNNEQFF
-	TRBJ2-1	TRBV7-2	many	TGTGCCAGCAGCTTAGAAGTGGGTCGGTACAATGAGCAGTTCTTC	CASSLEVGRYNEQFF
-	TRBJ2-3	TRBV20-1	-	TGCAGTGCTAGAGAAAGAGATACGCAGTATTTT	CSARERDTQYF
TRBD1	TRBJ2-4	TRBV7-8	many	TGTGCCAGCAGCTCCGGAAACGACAGGGCGGGAAACATTCAGTACTTC	CASSSGNDRAGNIQYF
TRBD1	TRBJ1-4	TRBV20-1	-	TGCAGTGCTAGACAGGGACAGGACCTTAATGAAAAACTGTTTTTT	CSARQGQDLNEKLFF
-	TRBJ2-5	TRBV4-2	-	TGTGCCAGCAGCCAAGAACCGGGAGTAGAGACCCAGTACTTC	CASSQEPGVETQYF
-	TRBJ2-5	TRBV13	-	TGTGCCAGCAGCCATAGCTTCGCCCCGTATAGCACCCAGTACTTC	CASSHSFAPYSTQYF
-	TRBJ2-4	TRBV6-5	many	TGTGCCAGCAGTTACGCAGGTCTAGCCAAAAACATTCAGTACTTC	CASSYAGLAKNIQYF
TRBD2	TRBJ2-2	TRBV5-1	-	TGCGCCAGCAGGGCGGGACTAGCAGACGGGGAGCTGTTTTTT	CASRAGLADGELFF
-	TRBJ2-3	TRBV29-1	many	TGCAGCGTGAAGGGACTCCCGAGGGGAGGAAGAACAGATACGCAGTATTTT	CSVKGLPRGGRTDTQYF
-	TRBJ2-2	TRBV7-9	many	TGTGCCAGCAGCAACCTCGGCCGGGTTAATCTGGAGCTGTTTTTT	CASSNLGRVNLELFF
-	TRBJ2-5	TRBV7-2	many	TGTGCCAGCAGCTTAGTGGGGCTCCAAGAGACCCAGTACTTC	CASSLVGLQETQYF
TRBD1	TRBJ2-2	TRBV19	many	TGTGCCAGTACAGACAGGGGCGACACCGGGGAGCTGTTTTTT	CASTDRGDTGELFF
-	TRBJ2-1	TRBV9	many	TGTGCCAGCACCCCCAAACCTAGAGGGTACGTGGATGAGCAGTTCTTC	CASTPKPRGYVDEQFF
-	TRBJ2-2	TRBV4-1	-	TGCGCCAGCAGAGGTGCTAACAGGGTGATCGCCGGGGAGCTGTTTTTT	CASRGANRVIAGELFF
-	TRBJ2-7	TRBV20-1	-	TGCAGTGCTAGAGATGGGGACTGGCTCCGAGAGCAGTACTTC	CSARDGDWLREQYF
-	TRBJ2-1	TRBV2	few	TGTGCCAGCCAGTTCGGGAATGAGCAGTTCTTC	CASQFGNEQFF
-	TRBJ2-2	TRBV4-3	many	TGCGCCAGCAGCCAAGTGGTGGGGTTGGTTGCCGGGGAGCTGTTTTTT	CASSQVVGLVAGELFF
-	TRBJ1-1	TRBV7-8	many	TGTGCCAGCAGCCGCGGAGCCCTTGAAGCTTTCTTT	CASSRGALEAFF
-	TRBJ2-5	TRBV4-3	many	TGCGCCAGCAGCCAAGGGGCCCGTCCCGGCCAAGAGACCCAGTACTTC	CASSQGARPGQETQYF
TRBD2	TRBJ2-7	TRBV3-1	-	TGTGCCAGCAGCCAAAGGACTAGCGTCGAGCAGTACTTC	CASSQRTSVEQYF
TRBD2	TRBJ2-1	TRBV20-1	few	TGCAGTGCTTGGACTAGCGGGGGCCTTTCCTACAATGAGCAGTTCTTC	CSAWTSGGLSYNEQFF
-	TRBJ2-3	TRBV7-6	many	TGTGCCAGCAGCATACAGCATCCGGATACGCAGTATTTT	CASSIQHPDTQYF
-	TRBJ1-1	TRBV3-1	-	TGTGCCAGCAGCCAATCGTCAGTCATGAACACTGAAGCTTTCTTT	CASSQSSVMNTEAFF
-	TRBJ1-6	TRBV7-2	many	TGTGCCAGCAGCTTTCACCGAGGGGTTAATTCACCCCTCCACTTT	CASSFHRGVNSPLHF
-	TRBJ1-3	TRBV4-1	few	TGCGCCAGCAGCCCGGGGGACTACTCTGGAAACACCATATATTTT	CASSPGDYSGNTIYF
-	TRBJ2-5	TRBV24-1	few	TGTGCCACCAGTGATTCGGGTGGCGGGACCCAGTACTTC	CATSDSGGGTQYF
-	TRBJ1-2	TRBV11-1	-	TGTGCCAGCAGCTCCCGACATAACTATGGCTACACCTTC	CASSSRHNYGYTF
-	TRBJ2-6	TRBV28	few	TGTGCCAGCAGTCCTATAGGAGGGGCCAACGTCCTGACTTTC	CASSPIGGANVLTF
-	TRBJ2-5	TRBV10-3	few	TGTGCCATCAGTCATGTGGGGCAAGAGACCCAGTACTTC	CAISHVGQETQYF
-	TRBJ2-5	TRBV5-5	-	TGTGCCAGCAGCTCCCACCAAGAGACCCAGTACTTC	CASSSHQETQYF
-	TRBJ1-3	TRBV5-8	few	TGTGCCAGCCCGGGGAGGTCTCTTCGGTCTGGAAACACCATATATTTT	CASPGRSLRSGNTIYF
-	TRBJ2-2	TRBV6-6	once	TGTGCCAGCAGTTACTCGGGGGGGCCGGGGGAGCTGTTTTTT	CASSYSGGPGELFF
-	TRBJ2-2	TRBV4-3	many	TGCGCCAGCAGCCACACCGGGACAGCGGGGGACACCGGGGAGCTGTTTTTT	CASSHTGTAGDTGELFF
-	TRBJ2-6	TRBV11-2	-	TGTGCCAGCAGCTTACAACCTGGGGCCAACGTCCTGACTTTC	CASSLQPGANVLTF
-	TRBJ2-5	TRBV21-1	many	TGTGCCAGCAGCCCTCTGGGGAGTGGGGAGACCCAGTACTTC	CASSPLGSGETQYF
TRBD1	TRBJ1-6	TRBV28	many	TGTGCCAGCAGGACCGGACAGGGGGCCAATTCACCCCTCCACTTT	CASRTGQGANSPLHF
-	TRBJ2-1	TRBV29-1	-	TGCAGCGTCAACATTCGTGGGGGTGAGCAGTTCTTC	CSVNIRGGEQFF